Shown below are 18 T cell receptor beta chains from a single sample sequenced in a study of T cells after somatic rescue of genetic block. Only in-frame clones appear in the TCRdb table, and some are missing; sequencing was by immunoSEQ multiplex PCR. Here the sample spans some 74,000 clones, approximately 91% being singletons. The specimen was peripheral blood mononuclear cells (PBMCs). Receptors originate from a man aged 25 to 45.

The chain is built from TRBV4-1 and TRBJ2-7; TRBD1 or TRBD2 may be the D gene (5 bases each). The CDR3 spans 14 residues. Germline CDR1 is MGHRA and CDR2 is YSYEKL. Between the trimmed V and J ends, which lost 1 base and 4 bases, there was a span of 11 bases. CDR3 in amino acids: CASSQGIREYEQYF. CDR3 nucleotide sequence: TGCGCCAGCAGCCAAGGGATCAGGGAGTACGAGCAGTACTTC.

CDR3 sequence: CASSEVQFNQPQHF. Written as DNA, the CDR3 is TGTGCCAGCAGTGAAGTCCAGTTTAATCAGCCCCAGCATTTT. This rearrangement joins TRBV6-1 to TRBJ1-5; D not certain. The length of the CDR3 is 14 residues. The V gene lost 1 base and the J gene lost 4 bases, with 8 bases spanning the gap. Germline V gene lookup returns CDR1 MNHNS and CDR2 SASEGT.

The V call is TRBV28, the J call TRBJ2-3, with unresolved D. V was pared by 4 bases and J by 8 bases, with 19 bases between. Germline loops: CDR1 MDHEN, CDR2 SYDVKM. CDR3 length: 15 residues. The CDR3 is CASSSLGVPGVTQYF. The CDR3 DNA reads as TGTGCCAGCAGTTCATTGGGCGTCCCGGGCGTTACGCAGTATTTT.

A remark on this clone: Possible read error: a much larger clone is one base away. Other DNA sequences in the sample encode the same CDR3. V and J are TRBV4-1 and TRBJ2-1; D is unclear. V was pared by 5 bases and J by 2 bases, with 7 bases between. Germline-derived CDR1 and CDR2 are MGHRA and YSYEKL. CDR3 size: 13 residues. In nucleotides, the CDR3 is TGCGCCAGCAGCACGGGCACCTACAATGAGCAGTTCTTC. Translated, it gives CASSTGTYNEQFF.

The V and J genes are TRBV5-4 and TRBJ2-7; the D gene is possibly TRBD1 (5 bases). From germline, CDR1 is SGHNT and CDR2 YYREEE (reference sequence). The V end was cut by 5 bases, the J end by 2 bases, with 17 bases between. The CDR3 runs 15 residues. CDR3 protein: CASSLRTLFTYEQYF. CDR3 coding DNA: TGTGCCAGCAGTCTCAGGACACTATTCACCTACGAGCAGTACTTC.

J is TRBJ2-3 and V is TRBV10-2; the D gene is possibly TRBD1 (5 bases). The V gene lost 7 bases and the J gene lost 4 bases, with 12 bases spanning the gap. Germline CDR1 is WSHSY and CDR2 is SAAADI. The CDR3 loop spans 13 amino acids. The CDR3 region has the DNA TGCGCCAGCAACTCAGGGCTATCAGATACGCAGTATTTT. Its translation: CASNSGLSDTQYF.

This chain's CDR3 is CASNAGGSTGELFF. DNA for the CDR3: TGTGCCAGTAATGCGGGGGGGAGCACCGGGGAGCTGTTTTTT. The chain recombines TRBV19 with TRBJ2-2; 9 positions agree with TRBD2. Trimming cost V 7 bases and J 4 bases; bases outside gene matches: 4. Germline V gene lookup returns CDR1 LNHDA and CDR2 SQIVND (reference sequence). The CDR3 has 14 residues.

V is TRBV4-1 and J is TRBJ1-6; the D gene is possibly TRBD1 (6 bases). With 2 bases removed from V and 0 bases from J, the gap between germline ends came to 14 bases. The CDR3 has 18 amino acids. CDR1 and CDR2 from the germline V gene are MGHRA and YSYEKL. The CDR3, as DNA: TGCGCCAGCAGCCAACGGACAGCTTCTAGCTCCTATAATTCACCCCTCCACTTT. Translated: CASSQRTASSSYNSPLHF.

The genes are TRBV30 and TRBJ2-2; TRBD2 matches at 8 bases. The V segment lost 6 bases and the J segment 6 bases; nucleotides outside the gene matches: 3. The CDR3 runs to 12 residues. Germline lookup yields CDR1 GTSNPN and CDR2 SVGIG (reference sequence). The chain's CDR3 is CACPGLAGELFF. The DNA for the CDR3 is TGTGCCTGTCCGGGACTAGCCGGGGAGCTGTTTTTT. Full variable domain (missing parts from reference TRBV30 and TRBJ2-2): SQTIHQWPATLVQPVGSPLSLECTVEGTSNPNLYWYRQAAGRGLQLLFYSVGIGQISSEVPQNLSASRPQDRQFILSSKKLLLSDSGFYLCACPGLAGELFFGEGSRLTVL.

This chain connects TRBV5-1 to TRBJ2-4; 7 nucleotides agree with TRBD1. The V segment lost 5 bases and the J segment 1 base; nucleotides outside the gene matches: 6. Germline CDR1 is SGHRS and CDR2 is YFSETQ. The CDR3 runs to 15 residues. The CDR3 bases are TGCGCCAGCAGACAGGGGAGAGAGGCCAAAAACATTCAGTACTTC. Translating it yields CASRQGREAKNIQYF.

The gene calls are TRBV5-1 and TRBJ2-7; 9 nucleotides match TRBD1. Trimming at V came to 0 bases and at J to 6 bases, leaving 7 bases not matched to a gene. CDR3 length: 15 residues. Germline V gene lookup returns CDR1 SGHRS and CDR2 YFSETQ. Written as DNA, the CDR3 is TGCGCCAGCAGCTTGGCTGCCGGGACAGGGAGCGAGCAGTACTTC. Its protein is CASSLAAGTGSEQYF.

This chain connects TRBV18 to TRBJ2-1, with 13 bases aligning to TRBD2. The CDR3 spans 15 residues. V was pared by 4 bases and J by 6 bases, with 3 bases of the junction left unmatched. The germline V gene has CDR1 KGHSH and CDR2 LQKENI. The CDR3 DNA follows: TGTGCCAGCTCACGAACTAGCGGGAGGGCCAATGAGCAGTTCTTC. Translated, it gives CASSRTSGRANEQFF. The variable domain in full, completed from reference TRBV18 and TRBJ2-1, reads NAGVMQNPRHLVRRRGQEARLRCSPMKGHSHVYWYRQLPEEGLKFMVYLQKENIIDESGMPKERFSAEFPKEGPSILRIQQVVRGDSAAYFCASSRTSGRANEQFFGPGTRLTVL.

This chain joins TRBV2 and TRBJ1-1; D might be TRBD1 (6 bases). V was pared by 6 bases and J by 1 base, with 12 bases between. Germline V CDR1 and CDR2: SNHLY, FYNNEI. CDR3 length equals 14 residues. The DNA of the CDR3 is TGTGCCAGCAGGGGACAAACAAGGAACACTGAAGCTTTCTTT. Translated, it gives CASRGQTRNTEAFF.

The V gene is TRBV9, the J gene TRBJ2-1; tentatively, D is TRBD2 (5 bases). Germline CDR1 SGDLS, CDR2 YYNGEE. Trimming removed 3 bases at V and 9 bases at J, with 10 bases between. The CDR3 sequence is 12 residues long. The CDR3 is CASSGPRGEQFF. DNA for the CDR3: TGTGCCAGCAGCGGTCCCCGGGGTGAGCAGTTCTTC.

This chain links TRBV7-9 with TRBJ2-2, with 7 bases identical to TRBD1. This CDR3 is 19 amino acids long. CDR1 is SEHNR, CDR2 FQNEAQ, per germline (reference sequence). The V segment lost 4 bases and the J segment 0 bases; nucleotides outside the gene matches: 14. CDR3 nucleotides: TGTGCCAGCAGCTCCCCACAGGGGTCTGCGTACGCGAACACCGGGGAGCTGTTTTTT. Protein product: CASSSPQGSAYANTGELFF.

The chain uses TRBV7-8 and TRBJ1-1, with D unresolved. The germline gives CDR1 SGHVS, CDR2 FQNEAQ. V was clipped by 1 base and J by 3 bases, with 6 bases between them. This CDR3 contains 13 residues. DNA for the CDR3: TGTGCCAGCAGCTTAGGGGTAGACACTGAAGCTTTCTTT. Translated: CASSLGVDTEAFF.

The CDR3 sequence: CASSENDPGPYEQYF. The CDR3 DNA sequence: TGTGCCAGCAGTGAAAATGACCCGGGACCCTACGAGCAGTACTTC. The chain couples TRBV6-1 to TRBJ2-7; the D call may be TRBD1 or TRBD2 (5 bases each). Looked up from germline, CDR1 is MNHNS and CDR2 is SASEGT. CDR3 length: 15 residues. V lost 2 bases to trimming and J lost 2 bases, with 13 bases between them.

The chain employs TRBV28 and TRBJ2-1; D call uncertain. CDR3 size: 12 residues. The germline V gene has CDR1 MDHEN and CDR2 SYDVKM. V shed 3 bases and J shed 7 bases, with 7 bases lying between them. The CDR3 coding sequence is TGTGCCAGCAGTTTGCTGGTAAATGAGCAGTTCTTC. Residues: CASSLLVNEQFF.